Presented here are 26 T cell receptor beta chains from one specimen sequenced in a study of T cells after yellow fever vaccination (dated by TCRdb to between 2017 and 2020). This specimen's treatment or condition label, interpreted: live attenuated yellow fever vaccine strain. The library was generated by 5' RACE. Sequencing relied on an Illumina HiSeq 2500. The public reads were run again by TCRdb, first through fastp at Q25 and then through MiXCR, and only productive beta chains were kept. Identical CDR3 proteins give one entry, which carries the most common genes and DNA. Across this sample there are a few hundred thousand distinct CDR3 sequences, with roughly a fifth seen only once. The top ten clones comprise about 13% of the sample. The sample in question was PBMCs, obtained 15 days after the yellow fever booster vaccination. The receptors originated from a man aged 30-40 years who received the YFV17D yellow fever vaccine.

As regards this clonotype: Germline and junction disagree at one end, which may indicate a read error. The chain links TRBV18 to TRBJ2-1; no definite D call. CDR3 length: 13 residues. CDR1 and CDR2 from the germline V gene are KGHSH and LQKENI. The CDR3 is CACSPLNSNEQFF. CDR3 nucleotides: TGTGCCTGCTCACCACTTAACTCAAATGAGCAGTTCTTC.

This rearrangement joins TRBV29-1 to TRBJ1-5; D remains unclear. This CDR3 comprises 13 residues. The V and J ends lost 4 bases and 6 bases respectively, with 13 bases between them. The V gene's germline CDR1 is SQVTM and CDR2 ANQGSEA. The CDR3 loop is CSVVEVAGQPQHF. CDR3 bases: TGCAGCGTTGTGGAGGTCGCTGGTCAGCCCCAGCATTTT.

This chain uses TRBV5-1 with TRBJ2-5; 7 bases fit TRBD2. The CDR3 spans 15 residues. CDR1 and CDR2 from the germline V gene are SGHRS and YFSETQ. Trimming took 2 bases from V and 3 from J; bases not matched to a gene: 7. In DNA form, the CDR3 reads TGCGCCAGCAGCTTAACAAGGGCGGGAGAAGAGACCCAGTACTTC. This codes for CASSLTRAGEETQYF.

The chain couples TRBV29-1 to TRBJ2-7; 11 bases fit TRBD2. Germline V gene sequence: CDR1 SQVTM, CDR2 ANQGSEA. This CDR3 is 16 amino acids long. The V gene end was trimmed by 1 base and the J gene end by 4 bases; junction bases not matched to a gene: 9. The CDR3 region has the DNA TGCAGCGTTGAAGGTCTACTAGCGGGAGTTTCATACGAGCAGTACTTC. The encoded protein is CSVEGLLAGVSYEQYF.

This clonotype was seen more than once but under ten times. The chain carries TRBV28 and TRBJ1-1; D is undetermined. Germline V gene lookup returns CDR1 MDHEN and CDR2 SYDVKM. The V and J ends lost 5 bases and 6 bases respectively, with 16 bases between them. The CDR3 length is 14 residues. CDR3 amino acids: CASSEQIVGSEAFF. Written as DNA, the CDR3 is TGTGCCAGCAGTGAACAGATTGTTGGGTCTGAAGCTTTCTTT.

The chain combines TRBV20-1 with TRBJ2-2, with D perhaps given as TRBD1 or TRBD2 (7 bases each). Germline loops: CDR1 DFQATT, CDR2 SNEGSKA (reference sequence). The CDR3 consists of 14 residues. V dropped 0 bases and J dropped 10 bases, with 15 bases sitting between them. CDR3 in amino acids: CSARDAGGVEELFF. The CDR3 DNA reads TGCAGTGCTAGAGATGCAGGGGGGGTGGAGGAGCTGTTTTTT.

The V call is TRBV11-2, the J call TRBJ2-3; 8 bases agree with TRBD2. CDR3 length: 18 residues. Germline assignment: CDR1 SGHAT and CDR2 FQNNGV. V shed 1 base, J shed 1 base, and the junction held 10 bases outside the gene matches. DNA for the CDR3: TGTGCCAGCAGCTTAGTCACCCCCGCGACTAGCGGCACAGATACGCAGTATTTT. Protein product: CASSLVTPATSGTDTQYF.

The rearrangement joins TRBV15 to TRBJ2-7; TRBD1 matches at 8 bases. CDR1 is LNHNV and CDR2 is YYDKDF in the germline V gene (reference sequence). V trimming: 0 bases; J trimming: 1 base; junction bases outside the gene matches: 5. The CDR3 runs 16 residues. The CDR3 DNA reads as TGTGCCACCAGCAGAGACCGGACAGGGCTATCCTACGAGCAGTACTTC. It specifies CATSRDRTGLSYEQYF.

This rearrangement joins TRBV29-1 to TRBJ1-2, with D possibly being TRBD1 (5 bases). In germline, CDR1 is SQVTM, CDR2 ANQGSEA. This CDR3 is built from 12 residues. V was clipped by 3 bases and J by 8 bases, with 13 bases between them. The CDR3 reads CSVDPGTGGYTF. The CDR3 region has the DNA TGCAGCGTTGATCCGGGTACAGGCGGCTACACCTTC.

As to this clonotype: At one boundary the junction diverges from the germline segment, which might be a read error. V usage is TRBV5-1 and J usage is TRBJ2-3; 11 bases fit TRBD1. Looked up from germline, CDR1 is SGHRS and CDR2 is YFSETQ. The length of the CDR3 is 13 residues. For the CDR3, the DNA is TGCGCCAGCAGTTTGGACAGGGGGCCTCTGGGGTATTTT. Translated: CASSLDRGPLGYF.

The J gene is TRBJ1-2, the V gene TRBV6-5, with TRBD1 identical over 10 bases. Germline values: CDR1 MNHEY, CDR2 SVGAGI. V lost 2 bases and J lost 8; bases outside the gene matches: 2. The CDR3 is made up of 13 amino acids. Here the CDR3 reads CASSYGTGVGYTF. The CDR3 coding sequence is TGTGCCAGCAGTTACGGGACAGGGGTCGGCTACACCTTC.

This clonotype was counted many times. The CDR3 nucleotides read TGCAGTGCCCAAAAGGAGCGGGAGGGCCCGTACAATGAGCAGTTCTTC. As protein: CSAQKEREGPYNEQFF. This sequence joins TRBV20-1 and TRBJ2-1; TRBD2 matches at 10 bases. This CDR3 is 16 amino acids long. Unmatched junction bases numbered 12, after V lost 6 bases and J lost 4 bases. Germline CDR1 DFQATT, CDR2 SNEGSKA (reference sequence).

The chain uses TRBV2 and TRBJ2-2; no clear D. V lost 6 bases and J 4 bases, leaving 9 bases between the germline ends. The CDR3 runs 13 residues. CDR1 is SNHLY and CDR2 is FYNNEI in the germline V gene. DNA of the CDR3: TGTGCCAGCAGGGAGAGTGGCACCGGGGAGCTGTTTTTT. This sequence encodes CASRESGTGELFF.

The V call is TRBV6-2 or TRBV6-3, the J call TRBJ2-1, with D unclear. Germline V gene data show CDR1 as MNHEY and CDR2 as SVGEGT. The CDR3 covers 14 residues. Trimming removed 6 bases at V and 3 bases at J, with 12 bases between. The CDR3 region has the DNA TGTGCCAGCAGCGGTGGGAACCTCTACAATGAGCAGTTCTTC. Residues: CASSGGNLYNEQFF.

This clonotype was observed a few times. The genes are TRBV27 and TRBJ2-5; D not resolved. Germline V lookup: CDR1 MNHEY, CDR2 SMNVEV (reference sequence). The CDR3 has 13 amino acids. Trimming shortened V by 6 bases and J by 5 bases, and 13 bases separated the two germline ends. The CDR3 bases are TGTGCCAGCAGAACCCTCGTGAGTGAGACCCAGTACTTC. Translated, it gives CASRTLVSETQYF.

This clonotype has a handful of counts. The V call is TRBV5-1, the J call TRBJ1-5; D gene uncertain. V gave up 0 bases and J gave up 4 bases, with 8 bases separating them. Per germline, CDR1 SGHRS and CDR2 YFSETQ. CDR3 length equals 14 residues. The CDR3, as DNA: TGCGCCAGCAGCTTGGCGCCGGAAAATCAGCCCCAGCATTTT. It is translated as CASSLAPENQPQHF.

The rearrangement links TRBV4-3 to TRBJ1-2, with D possibly being TRBD1 (5 bases). Trimming left V 2 bases short and J 6 bases short, with 7 bases between. Looked up from germline, CDR1 is LGHNA and CDR2 is YSLEER. CDR3 length equals 12 residues. The CDR3 DNA reads TGCGCCAGCAGCCAAAGAGGGGATGGCTACACCTTC. The encoded protein is CASSQRGDGYTF.

This clonotype has only a few counts. The rearrangement joins TRBV20-1 to TRBJ2-5; unclear D gene. The CDR3 totals 13 residues. V lost 5 bases and J 3 bases, leaving 13 bases between the germline ends. CDR1 is DFQATT, CDR2 SNEGSKA, per germline (reference sequence). For the CDR3, the DNA is TGCAGTGCTCCTGACCGGAGTAAAGAGACCCAGTACTTC. This encodes CSAPDRSKETQYF.

This clonotype was seen more than once but under ten times. The chain joins TRBV20-1 to TRBJ2-1; TRBD2 matches 11 bases. The V and J ends lost 5 bases and 10 bases, in that order; junction bases with no gene match: 16. Germline loops: CDR1 DFQATT, CDR2 SNEGSKA (reference sequence). The CDR3 extends over 16 amino acids. Here the CDR3 reads CSAHETVSGRAKEQFF. In nucleotides, the CDR3 is TGCAGTGCTCACGAGACTGTTAGCGGGAGGGCCAAGGAGCAGTTCTTC.

The V gene is TRBV20-1, the J gene TRBJ2-1, with 10 bases lining up with TRBD1. Germline V gives CDR1 DFQATT, CDR2 SNEGSKA (reference sequence). The CDR3 covers 15 residues. After removal of 6 bases from V and 8 bases from J, the junction contained 13 bases not matched to a gene. CDR3 sequence reads: CSAHGVGQGYYEQFF. CDR3 DNA: TGCAGTGCCCACGGTGTGGGACAGGGGTACTATGAGCAGTTCTTC.

The rearrangement links TRBV20-1 to TRBJ2-2; 7 bases line up with TRBD2. This CDR3 is 15 amino acids long. Germline V gene data show CDR1 as DFQATT and CDR2 as SNEGSKA (reference sequence). V trimming: 2 bases; J trimming: 3 bases; junction bases outside the gene matches: 6. CDR3 coding DNA: TGCAGTGCTAGACGGGCTAGCGGCTACACCGGGGAGCTGTTTTTT. The encoded protein is CSARRASGYTGELFF.

The chain uses TRBV7-2 and TRBJ2-2, with 8 bases identical to TRBD2. CDR3 length: 16 amino acids. V lost 5 bases and J lost 5; bases outside the gene matches: 10. CDR1 and CDR2 from the germline V gene are SGHTA and FQGNSA. The CDR3 nucleotides are TGTGCCAGCAGCCCCCGATACAGCGGGAGTACCGGGGAGCTGTTTTTT. Translated: CASSPRYSGSTGELFF.

The chain uses TRBV21-1 and TRBJ2-2; no check of the table's D call, TRBD1, against the DNA was made. TRBV21-1 is labeled a pseudogene. This CDR3 spans 18 amino acids. CDR3 amino acids: CASSKGVGGGWDTGELFF. The DNA for the CDR3 is TGTGCCAGCAGCAAAGGAGTAGGAGGGGGCTGGGACACCGGGGAGCTGTTTTTT.

This clonotype was seen a few times. This chain links TRBV10-2 with TRBJ2-1, with D tentatively TRBD2 (6 bases). Germline CDR1 is WSHSY and CDR2 is SAAADI. V was cut by 9 bases and J by 10 bases, with 10 bases left in between. This CDR3 is 10 amino acids long. The CDR3 loop is CASGLAEQFF. For the CDR3, the DNA is TGCGCCAGTGGGCTAGCGGAGCAGTTCTTC.

This clonotype was observed a handful of times. The chain employs TRBV7-2 and TRBJ1-2; D not resolved. From germline, CDR1 is SGHTA and CDR2 FQGNSA. The CDR3 has 14 amino acids. Between the trimmed V and J ends, which lost 3 bases and 3 bases, there was a span of 11 bases. CDR3 DNA: TGTGCCAGCAGCTTTTCGCCCACTTACTATGGCTACACCTTC. Amino acids: CASSFSPTYYGYTF.

This clonotype was seen a handful of times. The V call is TRBV20-1, the J call TRBJ2-7; no firm D call. The germline CDR1 and CDR2 sequences are DFQATT and SNEGSKA (reference sequence). The V gene lost 0 bases and the J gene lost 7 bases, with 22 bases spanning the gap. The CDR3 spans 16 residues. Written as DNA, the CDR3 is TGCAGTGCTAGAGATTTAAGGACCCCCTCTATTGGTGAGCAGTACTTC. Its translation: CSARDLRTPSIGEQYF.